This is a list of T cell receptor beta chains from one sample in a study of T cells in Graves' hyperthyroidism and ophthalmopathy. TCRdb re-analysed the multiplex PCR reads in MiXCR, keeping a single row per CDR3 protein. The sample has about 380,000 distinct CDR3 sequences; 15% to 20% are singletons. The sample consisted of blood. These receptors originate from a man between 18 and 29 years old with Graves' ophthalmopathy. CDR3s include the opening cysteine and the closing phenylalanine or tryptophan. D genes are given only for firm matches. Size is omitted from some rows. Given values are once, few, many or a class for expanded clones.

clone size	J gene	D gene	V gene	CDR3 DNA	CDR3 protein
few	TRBJ2-4	-	TRBV6-5	TGTGCCAGCAGTTACTCTGGGGGGAGCTGGGACATTCAGTACTTC	CASSYSGGSWDIQYF
many	TRBJ1-2	-	TRBV28	TGTGCCAGCAGTCTTCTACAGGGAGGGGGCTACACCTTC	CASSLLQGGGYTF
few	TRBJ2-7	TRBD2	TRBV27	TGTGCCAGCGGCCTAGCGGGGGACGAGCAGTACTTC	CASGLAGDEQYF
-	TRBJ1-2	-	TRBV10-2	TGCGCCAGCAGATCGACAGGCGGTGGCTACACCTTC	CASRSTGGGYTF
-	TRBJ2-2	-	TRBV5-1	TGCGCCAGCAGTATAGCCGGGGAGCTGTTTTTT	CASSIAGELFF
many	TRBJ1-6	-	TRBV12-3/TRBV12-4	TGTGCCAGCCGCTCGTGGGCAGGGAGTAATAATTCACCCCTCCACTTT	CASRSWAGSNNSPLHF
-	TRBJ2-1	TRBD1	TRBV27	TGTGCCAGCAGTCCCGGACAGGTCCCCTACAATGAGCAGTTCTTC	CASSPGQVPYNEQFF
many	TRBJ1-5	-	TRBV24-1	TGTGCCACCAGTGCGGCAGGTTCTCAGCCCCAGCATTTT	CATSAAGSQPQHF
many	TRBJ1-1	TRBD1	TRBV7-3	TGTGCCAGCAGCACACAGGGGACAGGGAGTACGGCTGAAGCTTTCTTT	CASSTQGTGSTAEAFF
many	TRBJ2-2	-	TRBV7-3	TGTGCCAGCAGGGCTCAGGGTCCCGGGGAGCTGTTTTTT	CASRAQGPGELFF
many	TRBJ1-3	-	TRBV6-1	TGTGCCAGCAGTGAATGGGGAATGCACGGAAACACCATATATTTT	CASSEWGMHGNTIYF
-	TRBJ2-2	TRBD1	TRBV12-3/TRBV12-4	TGTGCCAGCAGTTTCGGTAGGGGGCATGCCGGGGAGCTGTTTTTT	CASSFGRGHAGELFF
few	TRBJ2-5	-	TRBV7-9	TGTGCCAGCAGCTTAGCTCAGGGGCACCCGGAGACCCAGTACTTC	CASSLAQGHPETQYF
few	TRBJ1-1	-	TRBV12-3/TRBV12-4	TGTGCCAGCAGTCGCGGGGACGACCTTACATTT	CASSRGDDLTF
few	TRBJ2-7	-	TRBV9	TGTGCCAGCAGCGTAGAAGTGGGTTACGAGCAGTACTTC	CASSVEVGYEQYF
many	TRBJ1-4	TRBD1	TRBV11-2	TGTGCCAGCAGAAAGAGGACAGGGGGGACCACTAATGAAAAACTGTTTTTT	CASRKRTGGTTNEKLFF
many	TRBJ2-5	-	TRBV12-3/TRBV12-4	TGTGCCAGCAGCCATAAGGGGGTCTCCGTCGAGACCCAGTACTTC	CASSHKGVSVETQYF
-	TRBJ1-1	-	TRBV19	TGTGCCAGTAGTGTTCAGTGGGTGGGGAACACTGAAGCTTTCTTT	CASSVQWVGNTEAFF
many	TRBJ2-4	-	TRBV5-1	TGCGCCAGCAGCGGACCGAAAAACATTCAGTACTTC	CASSGPKNIQYF
many	TRBJ1-2	-	TRBV6-1	TGTGCCAGCAGTTATGGGCCCCGTTGGGGCCAGGACTATGGCTACACCTTC	CASSYGPRWGQDYGYTF
once	TRBJ1-5	-	TRBV28	TGTGCCAGCAGTCCCCCGACAGAAAGGAACAATCAGCCCCAGCATTTT	CASSPPTERNNQPQHF
many	TRBJ2-2	TRBD2	TRBV9	TGTGCCAGCAGCGTAGATTTTAGCGGGTTTGGAGGGGAGCTGTTTTTT	CASSVDFSGFGGELFF
-	TRBJ1-1	-	TRBV4-1	TGCGCCAGCAGCCAATACCAGGCGAACACTGAAGCTTTCTTT	CASSQYQANTEAFF
-	TRBJ2-5	-	TRBV12-3/TRBV12-4	TGTGCCAGCAGTTTAGGTCTACTAGTCGAGACCCAGTACTTC	CASSLGLLVETQYF
many	TRBJ1-2	-	TRBV5-5	TGTGCCAGCAGCTTGGGACAGACCTTCTATGGCTACACCTTC	CASSLGQTFYGYTF
many	TRBJ2-3	TRBD2	TRBV2	TGTGCCAGCGGTCCTAGCGGGGCAGAGACAGATACGCAGTATTTT	CASGPSGAETDTQYF
-	TRBJ1-1	-	TRBV5-1	TGCGCCAGCAGCTTGGACAGGTCCAGAGGTTACACTGAAGCTTTCTTT	CASSLDRSRGYTEAFF
few	TRBJ1-2	-	TRBV9	TGTGCCAGCAGCCCTACGGGTGGCTACACCTTC	CASSPTGGYTF
many	TRBJ1-6	TRBD1	TRBV12-3/TRBV12-4	TGTGCCAGCAGTCCTAGACAGGGCGGGGGCTCCTATAATTCACCCCTCCACTTT	CASSPRQGGGSYNSPLHF
-	TRBJ2-1	TRBD2	TRBV28	TGTGCCAGCAGACAGGGGACTAGCGGGGGGCGGGGTGAGCAGTTCTTC	CASRQGTSGGRGEQFF
many	TRBJ2-1	-	TRBV18	TGTGCCAGCTCACCACCGGAGGGGAATGAGCAGTTCTTC	CASSPPEGNEQFF
many	TRBJ2-7	-	TRBV7-9	TGTGCCAGCAGCTTGGATCAGGGGAGCGTCGAGCAGTACTTC	CASSLDQGSVEQYF
-	TRBJ2-5	TRBD1	TRBV24-1	TGTGCCACCAGTGACCCGGGACAGGGACGGGGGGCCATAGAAGAGACCCAGTACTTC	CATSDPGQGRGAIEETQYF
-	TRBJ2-1	-	TRBV12-3/TRBV12-4	TGTGCCAGCACACGCCGAACAGGCTACAATGAGCAGTTCTTC	CASTRRTGYNEQFF
many	TRBJ2-2	-	TRBV2	TGTGCCAGCAGGGGGGATTTTGCCACCGGGGAGCTGTTTTTT	CASRGDFATGELFF
-	TRBJ2-7	TRBD1	TRBV3-1	TGTGCCAGCAGCCAAGAGTTCGGGACAGGGGGGGCCGAGCAGTACTTC	CASSQEFGTGGAEQYF
-	TRBJ1-2	-	TRBV3-1	TGTGCCAGCAGCCACCGGGACACCGGTCTCTATGGCTACACCTTC	CASSHRDTGLYGYTF
many	TRBJ2-5	-	TRBV3-1	TGTGCCAGCAGCCAGAGGACAGCTCAAGAGACCCAGTACTTC	CASSQRTAQETQYF
-	TRBJ1-2	-	TRBV14	TGTGCCAGCAGCCAAGATGTCACAGTCTATGGCTACACCTTC	CASSQDVTVYGYTF
few	TRBJ1-2	-	TRBV10-3	TGTGCCATCAGTGAGGCCGGGGACTATGGCTACACCTTC	CAISEAGDYGYTF
-	TRBJ1-1	-	TRBV7-2	TGTGCCAGCAGCACGGGCCCGGGCACTGAAGCTTTCTTT	CASSTGPGTEAFF
-	TRBJ2-4	-	TRBV5-1	TGCGCCAGCAGCCTCGACAGCGCTTTAGCCAAAAACATTCAGTACTTC	CASSLDSALAKNIQYF
many	TRBJ1-5	TRBD1	TRBV18	TGTGCCAGCTCACTAGACAGGGGGCTTTCTCAGCCCCAGCATTTT	CASSLDRGLSQPQHF
many	TRBJ2-7	-	TRBV28	TGTGCCAGCACTCACCCAATGGACTACGAGCAGTACTTC	CASTHPMDYEQYF
many	TRBJ1-1	-	TRBV24-1	TGTGCCACCAGTGATTCTGGCAGACCTGAAGCTTTCTTT	CATSDSGRPEAFF
many	TRBJ2-3	TRBD1	TRBV18	TGTGCCAGCTCACCAGGGACAGGGGAGACAGATACGCAGTATTTT	CASSPGTGETDTQYF
-	TRBJ2-1	-	TRBV6-1	TGTGCCAGCAGTGAAGCGGGCGGCGGGTCGGGGGATGAGCAGTTCTTC	CASSEAGGGSGDEQFF
-	TRBJ1-1	-	TRBV9	TGTGCCAGCAGCACGACGGTGAACACTGAAGCTTTCTTT	CASSTTVNTEAFF
few	TRBJ1-2	TRBD1	TRBV29-1	TGCAGCGTGGACAGGGAGTTTGTTGGCTACACCTTC	CSVDREFVGYTF
few	TRBJ1-1	-	TRBV7-6	TGTGCCAGCAGCTTAGGGTTCCTTTTTCGTGCCATGAACACTGAAGCTTTCTTT	CASSLGFLFRAMNTEAFF
-	TRBJ2-4	-	TRBV5-1	TGCGCCAGCAGCTCGGGACACCTAAACATTCAGTACTTC	CASSSGHLNIQYF
many	TRBJ2-1	TRBD1	TRBV5-1	TGCGCCAGCAGCTTGGTACAGGGGTATTTCGATGAGCAGTTCTTC	CASSLVQGYFDEQFF
many	TRBJ2-3	-	TRBV5-1	TGCGCCAGCAGCTTGCTGGTTGGCACAGATACGCAGTATTTT	CASSLLVGTDTQYF
many	TRBJ1-2	-	TRBV7-8	TGTGCCAGCAGCTTATACATTGAGGGGGGCTACACCTTC	CASSLYIEGGYTF
many	TRBJ2-5	-	TRBV6-1	TGTGCCAGCACCTCGGGACGCCAAGAGACCCAGTACTTC	CASTSGRQETQYF